Below, 29 T cell receptor beta chains from the same sample are listed, as sequenced in a study of graft-versus-host responses after intestinal transplantation. Sequencing used immunoSEQ multiplex PCR; TCRdb keeps in-frame clones, though not all of them. The sample holds about 80,000 clones, approximately 90% seen once. The source material was PBMCs, sampled 98 days after intestinal transplantation. These receptor sequences come from a human patient who received an intestinal transplant, so some T cells may come from the graft donor.

The V call is TRBV13, the J call TRBJ2-1; no reliable D call. Per germline, CDR1 PRHDT and CDR2 FYEKMQ (reference sequence). CDR3 length: 12 residues. The V end was cut by 3 bases, the J end by 7 bases, with 7 bases between. The CDR3 DNA reads as TGTGCCAGCAGCTTGTTTGGTAATGAGCAGTTCTTC. Translating it yields CASSLFGNEQFF.

V and J are TRBV28 and TRBJ2-3; D perhaps matches TRBD2 (5 bases). The germline V gene has CDR1 MDHEN and CDR2 SYDVKM. V was cut by 6 bases and J by 0 bases, with 16 bases left in between. CDR3 length: 16 amino acids. CDR3 residues: CASSPVREPSTDTQYF. The CDR3 bases are TGTGCCAGCAGCCCCGTGAGGGAACCTAGCACAGATACGCAGTATTTT.

This chain connects TRBV29-1 to TRBJ2-3; 7 nucleotides line up with TRBD1. V trimming: 2 bases; J trimming: 5 bases; junction bases outside the gene matches: 7. Germline assignment: CDR1 SQVTM and CDR2 ANQGSEA. The CDR3 totals 14 residues. The CDR3 bases are TGCAGCGTTGAAAAAACAGGGGTCATAGATACGCAGTATTTT. Amino acids: CSVEKTGVIDTQYF.

The chain carries TRBV9 and TRBJ2-1; 7 positions match TRBD2. Germline V gives CDR1 SGDLS, CDR2 YYNGEE. The CDR3 consists of 15 residues. The J segment lost 0 bases and the V segment lost 4 bases, leaving 4 bases of the junction unmatched. In DNA, the CDR3 is TGTGCCAGCAGCCCTTTAGCGGGCTCCTACAATGAGCAGTTCTTC. Residues: CASSPLAGSYNEQFF.

The rearrangement joins TRBV27 to TRBJ1-1, with no clear D. CDR1 and CDR2 (germline): MNHEY, SMNVEV (reference sequence). This CDR3 is built from 13 residues. V was clipped by 2 bases and J by 1 base, with 5 bases between them. The CDR3 spells CASSLGKNTEAFF. The CDR3 DNA follows: TGTGCCAGCAGTTTAGGGAAGAACACTGAAGCTTTCTTT.

The chain couples TRBV11-2 to TRBJ2-7, with D possibly called TRBD1 or TRBD2 (5 bases each). Trimming shortened V by 6 bases and J by 3 bases, and 12 bases separated the two germline ends. CDR1 and CDR2 from the germline V gene are SGHAT and FQNNGV. The CDR3 spans 13 residues. The CDR3, as DNA: TGTGCCAGCAGTCCGGGACCCAGCTACGAGCAGTACTTC. Translation: CASSPGPSYEQYF.

This sequence joins TRBV4-1 and TRBJ2-3, with D uncertain. The germline CDR1 and CDR2 sequences are MGHRA and YSYEKL. CDR3 length: 16 amino acids. The V gene lost 5 bases and the J gene lost 2 bases, with 17 bases spanning the gap. The DNA for the CDR3 is TGCGCCAGCAGCGCCACTGAGTCTCCTTTCACAGATACGCAGTATTTT. Its protein is CASSATESPFTDTQYF.

The gene calls are TRBV5-1 and TRBJ2-5; D gene ambiguous. Between the trimmed V and J ends, which lost 4 bases and 0 bases, there was a span of 4 bases. Germline V CDR1 and CDR2: SGHRS, YFSETQ. This CDR3 has 12 residues. This CDR3 reads CASSQYQETQYF. The DNA of the CDR3 is TGCGCCAGCAGCCAGTACCAAGAGACCCAGTACTTC.

The V gene is TRBV5-1, the J gene TRBJ1-1; TRBD1 aligns across 7 bases. This CDR3 contains 15 residues. Losses at the gene ends were 3 bases for V and 3 bases for J; bases not matched to a gene: 8. CDR1 and CDR2 from the germline V gene are SGHRS and YFSETQ. CDR3 protein: CASSWGTDGDTEAFF. In DNA, the CDR3 is TGCGCCAGCAGCTGGGGGACAGATGGGGACACTGAAGCTTTCTTT.

CDR3 in amino acids: CASSAPVGRPKPRGPYNEQFF. The DNA of the CDR3 is TGTGCCAGCAGCGCCCCTGTTGGGCGGCCCAAACCTAGGGGCCCTTACAATGAGCAGTTCTTC. The V and J genes are TRBV9 and TRBJ2-1; maybe TRBD1 (5 bases). This CDR3 is 21 amino acids long. V lost 3 bases, J lost 4 bases, and 32 bases lay in between. Germline assignment: CDR1 SGDLS and CDR2 YYNGEE.

The chain carries TRBV5-4 and TRBJ2-1; 12 bases are a match to TRBD2. The junction had 0 bases not matched to a gene; V was cut back by 1 base and J by 4 bases. The CDR3 has 15 amino acids. Germline V gives CDR1 SGHNT, CDR2 YYREEE (reference sequence). The CDR3 is CASSLTSGGYNEQFF. DNA of the CDR3: TGTGCCAGCAGCTTGACTAGCGGGGGGTACAATGAGCAGTTCTTC.

CDR3 in amino acids: CASSQDGGPLHF. The CDR3 DNA reads TGTGCCAGCAGCCAAGATGGAGGCCCCCTCCACTTT. The rearrangement links TRBV14 to TRBJ1-6; the D is unclear. Deletions cut 0 bases from V and 13 bases from J, with 7 bases between. The CDR3 spans 12 residues. Looked up from germline, CDR1 is SGHDN and CDR2 is FVKESK. Together with reference TRBV14 and TRBJ1-6, the CDR3 gives the full variable domain: EAGVTQFPSHSVIEKGQTVTLRCDPISGHDNLYWYRRVMGKEIKFLLHFVKESKQDESGMPNNRFLAERTGGTYSTLKVQPAELEDSGVYFCASSQDGGPLHFGNGTRLTVT.

This chain uses TRBV2 with TRBJ1-1, with 7 nucleotides matching TRBD1. This CDR3 comprises 15 residues. The V and J ends lost 7 bases and 1 base, in that order; junction bases with no gene match: 9. Germline values: CDR1 SNHLY, CDR2 FYNNEI. The CDR3, as DNA: TGTGCCAGCACTTTTCTCGGACAGGCGAACACTGAAGCTTTCTTT. Translation: CASTFLGQANTEAFF.

The chain combines TRBV11-1 with TRBJ1-1, with TRBD1 matching over 11 bases. CDR3 length equals 15 residues. After removal of 6 bases from V and 4 bases from J, the junction contained 7 bases not matched to a gene. Germline V gene sequence: CDR1 SGHAT, CDR2 FQDESV (reference sequence). The CDR3 reads CASRHGTGGSTEAFF. For the CDR3, the DNA is TGTGCCAGCAGACACGGGACAGGGGGTAGCACTGAAGCTTTCTTT.

This clone appeared once. This sequence joins TRBV27 and TRBJ2-1; TRBD2 matches 13 bases. V was pared by 4 bases and J by 9 bases, with 3 bases of the junction left unmatched. Germline CDR1 reads MNHEY; CDR2 reads SMNVEV (reference sequence). CDR3 size: 14 residues. The CDR3 spells CASSWTSGGGEQFF. The CDR3 nucleotides read TGTGCCAGCAGTTGGACTAGCGGGGGTGGTGAGCAGTTCTTC.

This clone was detected only once. V is TRBV12-5 and J is TRBJ2-1, with TRBD2 identical over 11 bases. Germline V lookup: CDR1 LGHNT, CDR2 FRNRAP. V was pared by 0 bases and J by 5 bases, with 12 bases of the junction left unmatched. The CDR3 consists of 19 residues. The CDR3, as DNA: TGTGCTAGTGGTTTGGTACTAACTAGCGGGGGCTATATGGACAATGAGCAGTTCTTC. This codes for CASGLVLTSGGYMDNEQFF.

The rearrangement uses TRBV25-1 and TRBJ1-6, with unresolved D. Germline V gene lookup returns CDR1 MGHDK and CDR2 SYGVNS. V gave up 1 base and J gave up 5 bases, with 12 bases separating them. The CDR3 consists of 16 residues. In DNA, the CDR3 is TGTGCCAGCAGTGAATCATCCGGGTGGGATAATTCACCCCTCCACTTT. Protein product: CASSESSGWDNSPLHF.

J is TRBJ2-7 and V is TRBV15, with 11 nucleotides matching TRBD2. J lost 2 bases, V lost 1 base, and 1 base had no gene match. CDR3 length: 15 residues. Germline V lookup: CDR1 LNHNV, CDR2 YYDKDF (reference sequence). The CDR3 reads CATSRVAGGPYEQYF. The DNA for the CDR3 is TGTGCCACCAGCAGAGTAGCGGGAGGGCCCTACGAGCAGTACTTC. The full variable domain, with the rest looked up from reference TRBV15 and TRBJ2-7, is DAMVIQNPRYQVTQFGKPVTLSCSQTLNHNVMYWYQQKSSQAPKLLFHYYDKDFNNEADTPDNFQSRRPNTSFCFLDIRSPGLGDTAMYLCATSRVAGGPYEQYFGPGTRLTVT.

The J gene is TRBJ2-7, the V gene TRBV28; 11 nucleotides match TRBD1. Germline CDR1 reads MDHEN; CDR2 reads SYDVKM. V was clipped by 6 bases and J by 6 bases; unmatched bases: 10. CDR3 length: 15 residues. The CDR3 DNA is TGTGCCAGCAGCAAACCTTGGACAGGGGGCGTCGAGCAGTACTTC. Translation gives CASSKPWTGGVEQYF.

V and J are TRBV7-3 and TRBJ2-1, with 8 bases that match TRBD2. The germline CDR1 and CDR2 sequences are SGHTA and FQGTGA. The CDR3 extends over 14 amino acids. With V trimmed by 6 bases and J by 7 bases, 8 bases remained unmatched. DNA for the CDR3: TGTGCCAGCAGGCCCGAAGCGGGAGTTAATGAGCAGTTCTTC. This gives the protein CASRPEAGVNEQFF.

The CDR3 protein is CASSLALNTGELFF. The CDR3 nucleotides read TGCGCCAGCAGCTTGGCCTTGAACACCGGGGAGCTGTTTTTT. V gene TRBV5-1 combines with J gene TRBJ2-2; no clear D. CDR1 and CDR2 from the germline V gene are SGHRS and YFSETQ. The CDR3 runs 14 residues. V lost 0 bases and J 1 base, leaving 4 bases between the germline ends.

This clone is a singleton in its sample. The chain couples TRBV10-3 to TRBJ2-5, with a weak D call TRBD2 (5 bases). Germline loops: CDR1 ENHRY, CDR2 SYGVKD. V lost 0 bases and J 5 bases, leaving 16 bases between the germline ends. The CDR3 runs 16 residues. The CDR3 is CAISESFPGMEETQYF. The CDR3 region has the DNA TGTGCCATCAGTGAGTCGTTTCCCGGGATGGAGGAGACCCAGTACTTC.

This chain uses TRBV4-1 with TRBJ2-2, with D unresolved. Germline V CDR1 and CDR2: MGHRA, YSYEKL. The CDR3 length is 14 residues. V was cut by 0 bases and J by 6 bases, with 8 bases left in between. The CDR3 is CASSQDRIPGELFF. For the CDR3, the DNA is TGCGCCAGCAGCCAAGATCGGATACCCGGGGAGCTGTTTTTT.

The chain recombines TRBV30 with TRBJ2-7; possibly TRBD1 or TRBD2 for D (5 bases each). Trimming took 2 bases from V and 1 from J, leaving 12 bases between them. The CDR3 runs to 14 residues. Germline loops: CDR1 GTSNPN, CDR2 SVGIG (reference sequence). The CDR3 DNA reads as TGTGCCTGGAGTTATGGGGGTACGTCCTACGAGCAGTACTTC. Residues: CAWSYGGTSYEQYF.

The chain carries TRBV21-1 and TRBJ2-2. TRBV21-1 is flagged as a pseudogene. The CDR3 is 14 amino acids. This chain's CDR3 is CASLQEGNTGELFF. The CDR3 DNA sequence: TGTGCCAGCCTTCAAGAAGGGAACACCGGGGAGCTGTTTTTT.

The chain is built from TRBV6-6 and TRBJ2-3, with a weak D call TRBD1 (5 bases). This CDR3 contains 13 residues. The V and J ends lost 0 bases and 10 bases respectively, with 11 bases between them. The V gene's germline CDR1 is MNHNY and CDR2 SVGAGI (reference sequence). The CDR3 reads CASSYSSRAAQYF. In DNA, the CDR3 is TGTGCCAGCAGTTACTCTTCCAGGGCGGCGCAGTATTTT.

The chain recombines TRBV9 with TRBJ1-4; D may be TRBD1 (5 bases). The CDR3 contains 15 residues. Trimming pared 3 bases from V and 5 bases from J, leaving 14 bases between. Per germline, CDR1 SGDLS and CDR2 YYNGEE. Here the CDR3 reads CASSAGGTVNEKLFF. The CDR3 nucleotides are TGTGCCAGCAGCGCTGGGGGGACTGTGAATGAAAAACTGTTTTTT.

The chain employs TRBV7-9 and TRBJ2-3, with 8 nucleotides matching TRBD1. Germline CDR1 reads SEHNR; CDR2 reads FQNEAQ (reference sequence). The CDR3 contains 14 residues. V gave up 5 bases and J gave up 1 base; unmatched junction bases: 2. The CDR3: CASSPGQGTDTQYF. The CDR3 region has the DNA TGTGCCAGCAGCCCGGGACAGGGCACAGATACGCAGTATTTT.

The chain is built from TRBV2 and TRBJ2-5; unclear D gene. The CDR3 has 11 amino acids. The germline V gene encodes CDR1 SNHLY and CDR2 FYNNEI. V was cut by 11 bases and J by 7 bases, with 14 bases left in between. The CDR3 bases are TGTGCCCCCAGGCCAGAGGTGACCCAGTACTTC. Translation: CAPRPEVTQYF.